This TCR beta chain was captured by sequencing in a study of regulatory T cells in long-lasting Graves disease. Findings of the study overall: It is possible that accuracy was reduced by the small size of the sample.

Germline V gene sequence: CDR1 LGHNA, CDR2 YSLEER. Trimming left V 2 bases short and J 3 bases short, with 16 bases between. CDR3 length equals 17 residues. Time point given: persistent/refractory GD, antithyroid drugs over 5 years with positive TRAb. PBMCs provided the RNA from which the TCR library was made. The TCR beta library used iRepertoire HTBI primers with Arm-PCR amplification of CDR3. TCRdb reprocessed the multiplex PCR reads via MiXCR and lists one record per CDR3 protein. The sample records over 350,000 distinct CDR3 sequences, around 20% being singletons. Note on this clonotype: Its matching antigen is unknown.

This clonotype originated in a female donor with Graves disease. The material was peripheral blood mononuclear cells (PBMCs), obtained when the disease was refractory, from a patient treated with antithyroid drugs. The chain recombines TRBV4-3 with TRBJ2-2; either TRBD1 or TRBD2 may fit D (5 bases each). This CDR3 reads CASSQLGDGRDTGELFF. The CDR3 DNA reads TGCGCCAGCAGCCAATTAGGGGACGGGCGGGACACCGGGGAGCTGTTTTTT.